This T cell receptor (beta chain) emerged from a study of control samples from healthy donors and cancer patients. Some clones are missing from TCRdb's copy, which holds only in-frame ones; the method was immunoSEQ multiplex PCR. Here the sample spans approximately 150,000 clones, around 90% being singletons. V was clipped by 6 bases and J by 0 bases, with 12 bases between them. From germline, CDR1 is KGHSH and CDR2 LQKENI. The CDR3 runs 14 residues. The source material was blood. The chain uses TRBV18 and TRBJ2-7; D is ambiguous. The TCR sequence derives from a man aged 18-30 years in good health. The CDR3 is CASSKDGSSYEQYF. DNA of the CDR3: TGTGCCAGCTCCAAAGACGGCAGCTCCTACGAGCAGTACTTC.